The clone carrying this T cell receptor beta chain was observed a few times. Sample time point: patch test 1, 2 weeks after DPC sensitization. Described treatment: therapeutic diphenylcyclopropenone sensitization with weekly scalp DPC. TCRdb re-called the RACE reads with MiXCR, one entry per CDR3 protein. The table lists roughly 200,000 distinct CDR3 sequences, about a fifth of them singletons, with under 7% in the top ten. The data derive from a study of human T cells and chemical hapten exposure. The starting material was whole blood, obtained in connection with sensitization to the hapten diphenylcyclopropenone (DPC). The source is a woman in her fifties or sixties with alopecia areata. Some clones in this sample may be carry-over from other donors' samples.

DNA for the CDR3: TGTGCCAGCAGTTTAGAAAAGGCAGAGACCCAGTACTTC. Amino acids: CASSLEKAETQYF. The genes are TRBV12-3 or TRBV12-4 and TRBJ2-5, with D uncertain. The CDR3 sequence is 13 residues long. The germline V and J ends were trimmed by 1 base and 4 bases, with 7 bases remaining between them.